This T cell receptor (beta chain) derives from a study of cytomegalovirus exposure and HLA in healthy donors. This CDR3 has 15 residues. Trimming took off 6 bases at V and 2 bases at J, with 15 bases between the two ends. Germline CDR1 reads MNHEY; CDR2 reads SVGAGI. Use of 60 Vbeta and 13 Jbeta primers characterized the PCR. The data were produced by immunoSEQ multiplex PCR, yet TCRdb's version contains in-frame clones alone and is incomplete. The sample holds approximately 100,000 clones, around 85% seen once. Sequences were obtained from PBMCs. The clonotype was recovered from a man under 40 in good health and CMV-seronegative. The V call is TRBV6-5, the J call TRBJ2-3, with D possibly matching TRBD2 (6 bases). CDR3 coding DNA: TGTGCCAGCAGGGGGTGGAGGGCGGACACAGATACGCAGTATTTT. It is translated as CASRGWRADTDTQYF.